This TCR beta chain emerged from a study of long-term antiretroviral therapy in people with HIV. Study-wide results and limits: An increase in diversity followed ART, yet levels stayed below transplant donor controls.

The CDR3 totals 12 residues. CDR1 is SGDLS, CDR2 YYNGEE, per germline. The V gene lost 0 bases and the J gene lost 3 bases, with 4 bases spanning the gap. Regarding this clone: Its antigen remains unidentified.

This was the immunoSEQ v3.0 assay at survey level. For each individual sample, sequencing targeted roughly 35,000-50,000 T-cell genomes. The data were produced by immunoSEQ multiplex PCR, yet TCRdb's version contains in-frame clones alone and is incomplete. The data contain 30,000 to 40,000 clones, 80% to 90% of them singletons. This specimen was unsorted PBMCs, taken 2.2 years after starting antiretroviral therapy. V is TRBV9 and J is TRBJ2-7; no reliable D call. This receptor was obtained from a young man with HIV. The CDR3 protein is CASSVDGYEQYF. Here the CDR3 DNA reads TGTGCCAGCAGCGTAGATGGCTACGAGCAGTACTTC.